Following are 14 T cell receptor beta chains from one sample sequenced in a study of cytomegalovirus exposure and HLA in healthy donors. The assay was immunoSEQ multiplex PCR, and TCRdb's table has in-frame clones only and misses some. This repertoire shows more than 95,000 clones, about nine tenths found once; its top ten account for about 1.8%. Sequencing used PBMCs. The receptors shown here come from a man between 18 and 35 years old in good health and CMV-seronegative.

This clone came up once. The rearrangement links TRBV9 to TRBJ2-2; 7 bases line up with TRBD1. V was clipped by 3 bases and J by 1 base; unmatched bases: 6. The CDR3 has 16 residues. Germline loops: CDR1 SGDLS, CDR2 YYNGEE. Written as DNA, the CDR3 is TGTGCCAGCAGCGAAGCCGGGACAGAGAACACCGGGGAGCTGTTTTTT. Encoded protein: CASSEAGTENTGELFF.

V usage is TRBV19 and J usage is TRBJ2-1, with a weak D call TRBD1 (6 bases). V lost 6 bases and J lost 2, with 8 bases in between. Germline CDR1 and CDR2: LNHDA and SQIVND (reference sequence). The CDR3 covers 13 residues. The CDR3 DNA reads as TGTGCCAGTAGACAGGGAGCCTACAATGAGCAGTTCTTC. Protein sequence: CASRQGAYNEQFF.

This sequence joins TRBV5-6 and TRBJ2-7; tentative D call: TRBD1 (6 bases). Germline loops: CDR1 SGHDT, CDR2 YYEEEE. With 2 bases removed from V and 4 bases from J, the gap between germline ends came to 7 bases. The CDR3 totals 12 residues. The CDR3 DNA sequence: TGTGCCAGCAGCTTAACAGGGTACGAGCAGTACTTC. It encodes CASSLTGYEQYF.

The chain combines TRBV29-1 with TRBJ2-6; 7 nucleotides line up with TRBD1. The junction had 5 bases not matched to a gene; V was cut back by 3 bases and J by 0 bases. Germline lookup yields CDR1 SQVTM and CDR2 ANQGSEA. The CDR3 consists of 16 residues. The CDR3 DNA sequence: TGCAGCGTTGAGGGGACAGATTACTCTGGGGCCAACGTCCTGACTTTC. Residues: CSVEGTDYSGANVLTF.

The CDR3 here is CASSPDRVYVQPQHF. In DNA, the CDR3 is TGTGCCAGCTCACCGGACAGGGTCTACGTTCAGCCCCAGCATTTT. This rearrangement joins TRBV18 to TRBJ1-5, with 8 nucleotides matching TRBD1. The junction had 7 bases not matched to a gene; V was cut back by 3 bases and J by 6 bases. This CDR3 comprises 15 residues. CDR1 is KGHSH, CDR2 LQKENI, per germline.

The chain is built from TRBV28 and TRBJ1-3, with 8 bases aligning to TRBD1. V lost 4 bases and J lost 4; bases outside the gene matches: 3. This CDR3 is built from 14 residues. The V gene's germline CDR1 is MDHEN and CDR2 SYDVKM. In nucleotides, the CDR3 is TGTGCCAGCAGTTGGACAGGGAGGGGAAACACCATATATTTT. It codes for CASSWTGRGNTIYF.

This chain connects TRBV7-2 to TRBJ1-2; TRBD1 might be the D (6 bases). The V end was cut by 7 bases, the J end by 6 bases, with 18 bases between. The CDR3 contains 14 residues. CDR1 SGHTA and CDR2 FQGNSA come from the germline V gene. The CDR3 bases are TGTGCCAGCATTAGGGGGGGAGGTAGACATGGCTACACCTTC. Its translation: CASIRGGGRHGYTF.

The CDR3 DNA follows: TGTGCCAGCAGTCTAGGGACAGGGACTACCTACGAGCAGTACTTC. It is translated as CASSLGTGTTYEQYF. The J gene is TRBJ2-7, the V gene TRBV27, with TRBD1 matching over 9 bases. The length of the CDR3 is 15 residues. The V segment lost 5 bases and the J segment 2 bases; nucleotides outside the gene matches: 7. Germline CDR1 reads MNHEY; CDR2 reads SMNVEV (reference sequence).

CDR3 sequence: CASSTTGASKETQYF. CDR3 nucleotides: TGTGCCAGCAGTACTACAGGGGCCTCCAAGGAGACCCAGTACTTC. The gene calls are TRBV27 and TRBJ2-5; 7 nucleotides align to TRBD1. CDR1 is MNHEY and CDR2 is SMNVEV in the germline V gene (reference sequence). This CDR3 contains 15 residues. V shed 5 bases and J 5 bases; nucleotides not matched to a gene: 11.

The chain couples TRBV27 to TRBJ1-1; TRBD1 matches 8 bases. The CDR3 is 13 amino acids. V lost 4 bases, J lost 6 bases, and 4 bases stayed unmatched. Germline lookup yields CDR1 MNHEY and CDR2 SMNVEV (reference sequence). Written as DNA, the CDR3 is TGTGCCAGCAGTTCCGGGACAGGCTCTGAAGCTTTCTTT. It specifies CASSSGTGSEAFF.

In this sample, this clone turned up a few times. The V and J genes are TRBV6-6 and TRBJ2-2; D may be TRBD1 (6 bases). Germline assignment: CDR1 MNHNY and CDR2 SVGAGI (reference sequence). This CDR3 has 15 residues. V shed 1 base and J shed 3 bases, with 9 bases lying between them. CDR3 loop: CASSYLGADTGELFF. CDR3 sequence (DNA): TGTGCCAGCAGTTACTTGGGGGCTGACACCGGGGAGCTGTTTTTT.

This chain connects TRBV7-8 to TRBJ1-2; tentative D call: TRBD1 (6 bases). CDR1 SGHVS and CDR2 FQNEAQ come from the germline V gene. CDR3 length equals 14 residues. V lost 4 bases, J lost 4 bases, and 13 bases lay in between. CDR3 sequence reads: CASSSNDRPYGYTF. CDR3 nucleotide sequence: TGTGCCAGCAGCTCCAATGACAGGCCCTATGGCTACACCTTC. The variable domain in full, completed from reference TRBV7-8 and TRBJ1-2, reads GAGVSQSPRYKVAKRGQDVALRCDPISGHVSLFWYQQALGQGPEFLTYFQNEAQLDKSGLPSDRFFAERPEGSVSTLKIQRTQQEDSAVYLCASSSNDRPYGYTFGSGTRLTVV.

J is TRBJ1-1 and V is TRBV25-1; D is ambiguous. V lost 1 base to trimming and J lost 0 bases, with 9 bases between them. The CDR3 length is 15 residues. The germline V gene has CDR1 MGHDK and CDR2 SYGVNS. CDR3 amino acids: CASSESLGLNTEAFF. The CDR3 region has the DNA TGTGCCAGCAGTGAATCGCTGGGCTTGAACACTGAAGCTTTCTTT. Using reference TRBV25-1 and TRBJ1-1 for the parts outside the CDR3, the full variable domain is EADIYQTPRYLVIGTGKKITLECSQTMGHDKMYWYQQDPGMELHLIHYSYGVNSTEKGDLSSESTVSRIRTEHFPLTLESARPSHTSQYLCASSESLGLNTEAFFGQGTRLTVV.

As DNA, the CDR3 is TGTGCCAGCAGCTTAGTTTACGGACTAGCGGGAAATAGGGCAGATACGCAGTATTTT. This codes for CASSLVYGLAGNRADTQYF. The genes are TRBV11-3 and TRBJ2-3; TRBD2 aligns across 12 bases. Germline trimming cut 1 base from V and 4 bases from J; bases unmatched to any gene: 12. The CDR3 spans 19 residues. Germline loops: CDR1 SGHNT, CDR2 YENEEA. The full variable domain, its missing parts supplied by reference TRBV11-3 and TRBJ2-3, is EAGVVQSPRYKIIEKKQPVAFWCNPISGHNTLYWYLQNLGQGPELLIRYENEEAVDDSQLPKDRFSAERLKGVDSTLKIQPAELGDSAVYLCASSLVYGLAGNRADTQYFGPGTRLTVL.